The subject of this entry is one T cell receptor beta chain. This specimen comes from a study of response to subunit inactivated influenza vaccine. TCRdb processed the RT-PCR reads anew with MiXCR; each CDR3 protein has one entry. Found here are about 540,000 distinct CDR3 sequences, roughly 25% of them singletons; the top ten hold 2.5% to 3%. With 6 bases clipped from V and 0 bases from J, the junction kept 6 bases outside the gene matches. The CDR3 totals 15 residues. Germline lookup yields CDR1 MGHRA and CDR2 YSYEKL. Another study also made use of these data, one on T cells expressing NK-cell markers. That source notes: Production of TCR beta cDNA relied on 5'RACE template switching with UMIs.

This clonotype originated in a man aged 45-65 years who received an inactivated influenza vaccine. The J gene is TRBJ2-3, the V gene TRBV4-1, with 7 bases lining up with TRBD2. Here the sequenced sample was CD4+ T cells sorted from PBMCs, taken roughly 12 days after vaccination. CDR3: CASRITGLSTDTQYF. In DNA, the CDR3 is TGCGCCAGCAGGATAACGGGACTAAGCACAGATACGCAGTATTTT.